This T cell receptor (beta chain) originates from a study of blood T cell repertoires in COVID-19. Study background: COVID-19 samples, acute and convalescent, were from the United States, Italy and Spain. PBMCs, B-cell-depleted T cells, or T cells were the source of the cDNA or gDNA that made up the material.

Authors' methods: Reference gene primer amplification yielded estimated nucleated cell counts. Measured with immunoSEQ multiplex PCR; TCRdb has only the in-frame clones, and not every one. The V and J calls and clone size were taken over from that table, and D and trimming were inferred from the DNA. The table records some 460,000 clones, approximately 90% of them present only once. CDR3 length equals 15 residues. V was shortened by 4 bases and J by 1 base, with 14 bases between the two germline ends. CDR1 and CDR2 (germline): SGHNT, YYREEE (reference sequence). The chain couples TRBV5-4 to TRBJ1-1; a weak D match, TRBD1 (5 bases). The sample taken for sequencing was peripheral blood. The receptor's source is a woman between 25 and 40 years old with acute or convalescent COVID-19. CDR3 residues: CASSQAGTGNTEAFF. In nucleotides, the CDR3 is TGTGCCAGCAGCCAGGCGGGGACGGGGAACACTGAAGCTTTCTTT.